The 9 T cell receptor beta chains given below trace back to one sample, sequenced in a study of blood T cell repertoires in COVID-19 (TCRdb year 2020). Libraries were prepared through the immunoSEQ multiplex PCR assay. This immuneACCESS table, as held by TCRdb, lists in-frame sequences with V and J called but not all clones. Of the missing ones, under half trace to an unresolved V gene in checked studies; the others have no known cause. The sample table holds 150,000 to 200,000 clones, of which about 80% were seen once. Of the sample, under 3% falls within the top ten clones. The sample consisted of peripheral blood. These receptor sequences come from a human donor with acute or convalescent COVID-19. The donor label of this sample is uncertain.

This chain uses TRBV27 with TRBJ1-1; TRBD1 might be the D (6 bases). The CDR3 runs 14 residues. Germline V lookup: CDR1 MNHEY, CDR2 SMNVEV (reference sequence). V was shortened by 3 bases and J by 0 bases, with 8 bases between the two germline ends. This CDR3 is CASSFEGVNTEAFF. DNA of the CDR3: TGTGCCAGCAGTTTCGAGGGGGTGAACACTGAAGCTTTCTTT.

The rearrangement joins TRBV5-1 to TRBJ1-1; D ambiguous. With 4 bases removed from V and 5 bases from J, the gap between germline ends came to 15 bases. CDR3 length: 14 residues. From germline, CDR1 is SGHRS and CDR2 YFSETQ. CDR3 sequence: CASSPPRGGTEAFF. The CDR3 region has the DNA TGCGCCAGCAGCCCACCCCGGGGAGGGACTGAAGCTTTCTTT.

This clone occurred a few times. The CDR3 coding sequence is TGCGCCAGCAGCCCTCCGGAAGCGATGACCTCTGGAAACACCATATATTTT. Its protein product is CASSPPEAMTSGNTIYF. V gene TRBV4-1 combines with J gene TRBJ1-3; D gene uncertain. Germline assignment: CDR1 MGHRA and CDR2 YSYEKL. The CDR3 extends over 17 amino acids. V lost 4 bases and J 0 bases, leaving 16 bases between the germline ends.

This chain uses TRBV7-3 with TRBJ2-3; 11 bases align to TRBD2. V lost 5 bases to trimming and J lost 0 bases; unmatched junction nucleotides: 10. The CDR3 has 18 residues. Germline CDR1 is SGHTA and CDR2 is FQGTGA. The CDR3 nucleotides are TGTGCCAGCAGCCCCCCGGCACTAGCGGGAGATAGCACAGATACGCAGTATTTT. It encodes CASSPPALAGDSTDTQYF.

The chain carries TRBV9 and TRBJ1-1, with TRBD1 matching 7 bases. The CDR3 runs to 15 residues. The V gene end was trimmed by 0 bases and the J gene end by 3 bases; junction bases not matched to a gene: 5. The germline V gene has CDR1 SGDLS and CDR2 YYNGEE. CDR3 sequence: CASSVAQGRHTEAFF. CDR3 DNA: TGTGCCAGCAGCGTAGCACAGGGGAGGCACACTGAAGCTTTCTTT.

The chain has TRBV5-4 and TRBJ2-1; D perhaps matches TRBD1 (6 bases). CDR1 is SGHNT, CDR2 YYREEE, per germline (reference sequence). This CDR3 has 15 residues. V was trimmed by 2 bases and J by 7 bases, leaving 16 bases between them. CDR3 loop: CASSLGTTQGNEQFF. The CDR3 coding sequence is TGTGCCAGCAGCTTAGGGACAACCCAGGGAAATGAGCAGTTCTTC.

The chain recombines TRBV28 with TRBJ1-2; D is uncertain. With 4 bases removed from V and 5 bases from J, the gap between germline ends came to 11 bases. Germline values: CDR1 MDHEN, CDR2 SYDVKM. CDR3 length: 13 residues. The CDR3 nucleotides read TGTGCCAGCAGTTATAAGTTTAGTTATGGCTACACCTTC. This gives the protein CASSYKFSYGYTF.

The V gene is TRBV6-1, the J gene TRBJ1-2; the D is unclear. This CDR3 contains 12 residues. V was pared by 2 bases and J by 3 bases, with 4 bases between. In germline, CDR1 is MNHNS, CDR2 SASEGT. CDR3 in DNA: TGTGCCAGCAGTGAACAGGACTATGGCTACACCTTC. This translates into CASSEQDYGYTF.

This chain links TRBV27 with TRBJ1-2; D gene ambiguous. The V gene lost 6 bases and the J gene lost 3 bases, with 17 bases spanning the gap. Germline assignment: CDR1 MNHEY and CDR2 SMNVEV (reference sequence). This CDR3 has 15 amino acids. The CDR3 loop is CASRAPGSGDYGYTF. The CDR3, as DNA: TGTGCCAGCAGAGCCCCCGGGAGCGGAGACTATGGCTACACCTTC.